This TCR beta chain is drawn from a study of human versus mouse CDR3 diversity and MHC coevolution. For the study at large: Reportedly, immunoSEQ detects one in 200,000 T cells with minimized PCR bias. Study findings and constraints: Human CDR3s averaged more deletions and insertions than mouse CDR3s.

Notes on this clone: Antigen: not known.

Cells were CD45RO-negative CD62L-positive naive CD4 T cells sorted from PBMCs. This CDR3 is built from 14 residues. Germline lookup yields CDR1 SGHNT and CDR2 YYREEE (reference sequence). V was pared by 4 bases and J by 7 bases, with 17 bases between. The data were produced by immunoSEQ multiplex PCR, yet TCRdb's version contains in-frame clones alone and is incomplete. The sample records around 74,000 clones, about 90% being singletons. This receptor was taken from a person aged 30 to 69 in good health. Specimen: naive CD4+ T cells from blood. Subset indicated: CD45RO-negative CD62L-positive naive CD4 T cells. The V call is TRBV5-4, the J call TRBJ2-5; D gene unclear. The DNA for the CDR3 is TGTGCCAGCAGCGTGGGAAACCCAACGGGGACCCAGTACTTC. Its protein is CASSVGNPTGTQYF.